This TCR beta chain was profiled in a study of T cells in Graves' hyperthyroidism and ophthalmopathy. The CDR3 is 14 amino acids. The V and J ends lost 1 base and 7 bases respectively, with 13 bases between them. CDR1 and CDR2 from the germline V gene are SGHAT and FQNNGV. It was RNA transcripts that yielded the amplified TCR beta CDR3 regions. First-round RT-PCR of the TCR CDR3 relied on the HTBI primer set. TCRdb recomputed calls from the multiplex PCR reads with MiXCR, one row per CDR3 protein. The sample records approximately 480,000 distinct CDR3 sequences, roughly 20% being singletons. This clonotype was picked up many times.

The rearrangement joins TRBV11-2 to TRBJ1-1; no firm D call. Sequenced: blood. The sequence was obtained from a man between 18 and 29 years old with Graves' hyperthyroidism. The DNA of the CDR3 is TGTGCCAGCAGCTTAGGAGCCAGGCAAGGTGAAGCTTTCTTT. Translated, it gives CASSLGARQGEAFF.